This T cell receptor beta chain is drawn from a study of blood T cell repertoires in COVID-19. As for the study in general: PBMCs, B-cell-depleted T cells, or T cells were the source of the cDNA or gDNA that made up the material.

Enrollment of patients from Seattle took place during active infection, with longitudinal follow-up. CDR1 is SEHNR, CDR2 FQNEAQ, per germline (reference sequence). The germline V and J ends were trimmed by 3 bases and 6 bases, with 10 bases remaining between them. This CDR3 region has 13 residues. In the original workflow: Using reference gene primer amplification, nucleated cell counts were estimated. TCRdb's table, derived via immunoSEQ multiplex PCR, lists solely in-frame clones and lacks some. The V and J calls and the clone size are those of that table, but D and trimming were determined from the DNA. The sample has 350,000 to 450,000 clones, over 75% seen once.

Source material: peripheral blood. This rearrangement joins TRBV7-9 to TRBJ2-3, with TRBD2 as a possible D gene (6 bases). The sequence derives from a woman aged 60 to 75 with COVID-19, enrolled during active disease. CDR3 in amino acids: CASSLGGSDTQYF. CDR3 coding DNA: TGTGCCAGCAGCTTGGGGGGATCTGATACGCAGTATTTT.